The sequence of this T cell receptor (beta chain) was determined in a study of cytomegalovirus exposure and HLA in healthy donors. V shed 4 bases and J 4 bases; nucleotides not matched to a gene: 4. In germline, CDR1 is MNHEY, CDR2 SMNVEV (reference sequence). This CDR3 region has 15 residues. The table came from immunoSEQ multiplex PCR; TCRdb's copy has only in-frame clones and leaves some out. The sample yields 250,000 or so clones, nearly 90% seen once. The sequenced sample was PBMCs. The TCR comes from a young woman in good health and CMV-seronegative. The chain recombines TRBV27 with TRBJ2-2; 9 positions agree with TRBD2. The CDR3 region has the DNA TGTGCCAGCAGTTACGCGGGGGGGCCCACCGGGGAGCTGTTTTTT. Amino acid sequence: CASSYAGGPTGELFF.